The present T cell receptor (beta chain) was sequenced within a study of blood T cell repertoires in COVID-19. The table came from immunoSEQ multiplex PCR; TCRdb's copy has only in-frame clones and leaves some out. The sample comprises more than 300,000 clones, over 90% of which are singletons, and roughly 3.9% rests with the top ten. Those enrolled, adults aged about 18 to 89 years, came from about two dozen US areas. Cohorts were assigned according to the clinical history that participants reported. The source is a woman aged 25 to 39 who had been exposed to COVID-19. The sequenced material came from PBMCs or T cells enriched from blood (not recorded which).

The CDR3 DNA follows: TGCGCCAGCAGCCAAGATGGCGGAGGCAGGGGATTCTATGGCTACACCTTC. Its protein product is CASSQDGGGRGFYGYTF. The J gene is TRBJ1-2, the V gene TRBV4-1, with D perhaps matching TRBD1 (6 bases). Per the germline V gene, CDR1 is MGHRA and CDR2 is YSYEKL. V shed 0 bases and J shed 4 bases, with 18 bases lying between them. This CDR3 is built from 17 residues.